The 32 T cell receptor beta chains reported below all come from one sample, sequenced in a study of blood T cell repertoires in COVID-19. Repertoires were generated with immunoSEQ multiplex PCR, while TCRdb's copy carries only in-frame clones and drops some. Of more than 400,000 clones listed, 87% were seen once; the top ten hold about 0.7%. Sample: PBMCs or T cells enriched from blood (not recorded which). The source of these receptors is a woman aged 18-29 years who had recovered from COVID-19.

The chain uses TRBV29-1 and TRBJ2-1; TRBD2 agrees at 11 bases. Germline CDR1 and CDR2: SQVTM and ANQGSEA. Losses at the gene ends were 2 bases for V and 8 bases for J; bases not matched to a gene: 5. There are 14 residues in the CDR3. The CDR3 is CSVERLAGLDEQFF. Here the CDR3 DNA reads TGCAGCGTTGAACGACTAGCGGGGCTGGATGAGCAGTTCTTC.

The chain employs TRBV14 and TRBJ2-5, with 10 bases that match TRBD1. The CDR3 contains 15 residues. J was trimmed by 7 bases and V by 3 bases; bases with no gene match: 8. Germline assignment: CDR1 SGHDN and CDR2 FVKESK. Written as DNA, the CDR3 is TGTGCCAGCAGCCAGTCCCGGACAGGGGGAGGGACCCAGTACTTC. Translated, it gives CASSQSRTGGGTQYF.

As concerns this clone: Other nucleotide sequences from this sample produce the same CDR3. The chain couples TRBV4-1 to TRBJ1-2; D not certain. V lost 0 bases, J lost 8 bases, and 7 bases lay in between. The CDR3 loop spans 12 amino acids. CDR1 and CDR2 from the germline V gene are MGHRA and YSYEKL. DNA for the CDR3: TGCGCCAGCAGCCAAGATGGGAGGGGCTACACCTTC. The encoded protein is CASSQDGRGYTF.

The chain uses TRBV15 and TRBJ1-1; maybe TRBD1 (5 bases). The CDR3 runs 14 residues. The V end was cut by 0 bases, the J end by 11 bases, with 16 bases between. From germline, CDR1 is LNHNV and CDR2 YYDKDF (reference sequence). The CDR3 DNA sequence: TGTGCCACCAGCAGAGATCAGGGACTCCCAACCGCTTTCTTT. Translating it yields CATSRDQGLPTAFF.

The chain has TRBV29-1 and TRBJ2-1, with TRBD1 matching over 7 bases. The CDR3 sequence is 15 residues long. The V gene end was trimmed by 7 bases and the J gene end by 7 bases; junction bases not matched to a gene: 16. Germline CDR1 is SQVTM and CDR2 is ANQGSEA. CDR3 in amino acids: CSGRNPGTVGNEQFF. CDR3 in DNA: TGCAGCGGACGCAATCCGGGGACAGTGGGAAATGAGCAGTTCTTC.

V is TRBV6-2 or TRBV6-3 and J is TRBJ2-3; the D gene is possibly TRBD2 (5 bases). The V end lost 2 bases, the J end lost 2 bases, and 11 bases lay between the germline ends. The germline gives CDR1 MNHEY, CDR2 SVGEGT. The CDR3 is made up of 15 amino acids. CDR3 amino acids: CASSYEGGHTDTQYF. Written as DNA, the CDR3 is TGTGCCAGCAGTTACGAAGGCGGGCACACAGATACGCAGTATTTT.

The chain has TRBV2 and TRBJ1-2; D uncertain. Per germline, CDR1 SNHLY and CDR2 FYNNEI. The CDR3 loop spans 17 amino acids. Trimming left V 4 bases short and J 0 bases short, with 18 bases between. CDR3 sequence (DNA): TGTGCCAGCAGTGGTAGTATAACCGCCGGTACTAACTATGGCTACACCTTC. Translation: CASSGSITAGTNYGYTF.

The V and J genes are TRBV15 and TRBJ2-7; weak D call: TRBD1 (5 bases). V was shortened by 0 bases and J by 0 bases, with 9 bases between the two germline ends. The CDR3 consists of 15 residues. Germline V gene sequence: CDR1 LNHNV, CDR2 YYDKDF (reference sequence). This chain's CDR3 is CATSRDQGSSYEQYF. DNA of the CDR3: TGTGCCACCAGCAGAGACCAGGGAAGCTCCTACGAGCAGTACTTC.

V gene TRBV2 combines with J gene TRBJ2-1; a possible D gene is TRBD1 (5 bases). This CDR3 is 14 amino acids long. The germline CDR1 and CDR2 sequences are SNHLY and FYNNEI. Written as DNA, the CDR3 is TGTGTCTCCAGAAGGTCCGTCCAGGGCAATGAGCAGTTCTTC. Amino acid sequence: CVSRRSVQGNEQFF.

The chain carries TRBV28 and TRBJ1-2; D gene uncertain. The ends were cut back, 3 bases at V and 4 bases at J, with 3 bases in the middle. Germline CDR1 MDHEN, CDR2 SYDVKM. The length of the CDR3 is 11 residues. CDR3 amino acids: CASSFFYGYTF. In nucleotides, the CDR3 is TGTGCCAGCAGTTTCTTCTATGGCTACACCTTC.

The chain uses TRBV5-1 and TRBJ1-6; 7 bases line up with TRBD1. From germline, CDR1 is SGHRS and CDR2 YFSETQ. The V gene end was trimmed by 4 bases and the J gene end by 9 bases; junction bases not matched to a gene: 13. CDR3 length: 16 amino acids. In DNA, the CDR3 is TGCGCCAGCAGCCCAGAGCCCGGGACAGACTTTTCACCCCTCCACTTT. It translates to CASSPEPGTDFSPLHF.

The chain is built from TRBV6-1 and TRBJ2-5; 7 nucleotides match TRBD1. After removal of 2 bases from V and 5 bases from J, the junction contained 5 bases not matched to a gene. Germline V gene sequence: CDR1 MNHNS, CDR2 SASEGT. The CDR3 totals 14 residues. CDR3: CASSELDRAETQYF. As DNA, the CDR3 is TGTGCCAGCAGTGAACTAGACAGGGCGGAGACCCAGTACTTC.

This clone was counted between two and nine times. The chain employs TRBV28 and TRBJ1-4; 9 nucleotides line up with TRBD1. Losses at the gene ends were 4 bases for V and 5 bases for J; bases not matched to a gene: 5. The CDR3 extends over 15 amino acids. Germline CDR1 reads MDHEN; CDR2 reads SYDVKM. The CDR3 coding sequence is TGTGCCAGCAGTTCTGTGGGGACAGGGAATGAAAAACTGTTTTTT. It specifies CASSSVGTGNEKLFF.

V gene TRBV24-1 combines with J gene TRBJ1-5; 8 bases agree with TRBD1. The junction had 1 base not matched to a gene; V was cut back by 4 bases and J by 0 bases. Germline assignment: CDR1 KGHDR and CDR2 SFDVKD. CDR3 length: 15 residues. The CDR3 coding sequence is TGTGCCACCAGTGACGACAGGGGTAGCAATCAGCCCCAGCATTTT. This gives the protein CATSDDRGSNQPQHF.

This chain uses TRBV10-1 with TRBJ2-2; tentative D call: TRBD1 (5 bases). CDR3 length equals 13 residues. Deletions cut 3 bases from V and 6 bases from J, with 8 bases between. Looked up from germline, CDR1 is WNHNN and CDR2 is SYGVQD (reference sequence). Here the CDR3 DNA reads TGCGCCAGCAGTGACAGGGAATCCGGGGAGCTGTTTTTT. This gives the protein CASSDRESGELFF.

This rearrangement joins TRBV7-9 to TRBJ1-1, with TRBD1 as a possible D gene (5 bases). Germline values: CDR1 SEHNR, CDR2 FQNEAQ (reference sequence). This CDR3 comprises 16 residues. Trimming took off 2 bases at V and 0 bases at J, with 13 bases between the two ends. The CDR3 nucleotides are TGTGCCAGCAGCTTAAGGAGGGGCGGGGTGAACACTGAAGCTTTCTTT. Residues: CASSLRRGGVNTEAFF.

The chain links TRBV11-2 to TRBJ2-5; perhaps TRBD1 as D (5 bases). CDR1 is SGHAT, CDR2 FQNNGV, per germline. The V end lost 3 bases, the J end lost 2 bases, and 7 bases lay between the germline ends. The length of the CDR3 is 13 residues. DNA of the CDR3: TGTGCCAGCAGCTTTGGGGCACAAGAGACCCAGTACTTC. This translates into CASSFGAQETQYF.

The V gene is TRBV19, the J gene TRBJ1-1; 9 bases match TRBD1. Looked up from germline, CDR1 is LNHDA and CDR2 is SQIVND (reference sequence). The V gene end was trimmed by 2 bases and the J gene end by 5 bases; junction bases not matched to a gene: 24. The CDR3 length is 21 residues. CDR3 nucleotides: TGTGCCAGTAGTATACCGCCCCGCCTTACAGGGGGCGCCGGGGACTGGACTGAAGCTTTCTTT. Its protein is CASSIPPRLTGGAGDWTEAFF. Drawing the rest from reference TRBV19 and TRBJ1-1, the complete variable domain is DGGITQSPKYLFRKEGQNVTLSCEQNLNHDAMYWYRQDPGQGLRLIYYSQIVNDFQKGDIAEGYSVSREKKESFPLTVTSAQKNPTAFYLCASSIPPRLTGGAGDWTEAFFGQGTRLTVV.

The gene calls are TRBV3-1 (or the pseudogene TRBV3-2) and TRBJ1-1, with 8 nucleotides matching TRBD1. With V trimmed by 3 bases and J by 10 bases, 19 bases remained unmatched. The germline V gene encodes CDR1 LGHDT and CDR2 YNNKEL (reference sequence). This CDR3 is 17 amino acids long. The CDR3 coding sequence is TGTGCCAGCAGCCACGACAGGACAGGGTGGAGTTCCCCCGGAGCTTTCTTT. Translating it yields CASSHDRTGWSSPGAFF.

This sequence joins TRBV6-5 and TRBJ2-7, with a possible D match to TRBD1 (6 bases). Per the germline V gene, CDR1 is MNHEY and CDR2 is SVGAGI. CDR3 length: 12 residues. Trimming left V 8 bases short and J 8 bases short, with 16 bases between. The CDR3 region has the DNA TGTGCCAGCCACTTACAGGGTCGGAAGCAGTACTTC. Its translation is CASHLQGRKQYF.

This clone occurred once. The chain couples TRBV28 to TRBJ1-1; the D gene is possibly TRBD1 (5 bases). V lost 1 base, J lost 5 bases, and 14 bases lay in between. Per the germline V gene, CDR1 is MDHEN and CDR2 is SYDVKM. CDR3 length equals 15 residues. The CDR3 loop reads CASSLFHGEGTEAFF. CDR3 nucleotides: TGTGCCAGCAGTTTATTTCACGGGGAGGGGACTGAAGCTTTCTTT.

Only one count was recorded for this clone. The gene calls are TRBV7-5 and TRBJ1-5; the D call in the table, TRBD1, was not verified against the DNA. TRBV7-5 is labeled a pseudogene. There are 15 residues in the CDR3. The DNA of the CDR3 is TGTGCCAGAAGCTTAAGACAGGGTTGCAATCAGCCCCAGCATTTT. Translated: CARSLRQGCNQPQHF.

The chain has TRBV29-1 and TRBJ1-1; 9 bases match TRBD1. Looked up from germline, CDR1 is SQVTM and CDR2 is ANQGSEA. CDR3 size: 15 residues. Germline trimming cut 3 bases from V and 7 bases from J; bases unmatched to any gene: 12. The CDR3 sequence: CSVDPGQGRLREAFF. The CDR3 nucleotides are TGCAGCGTTGATCCGGGACAGGGAAGGCTTCGTGAAGCTTTCTTT.

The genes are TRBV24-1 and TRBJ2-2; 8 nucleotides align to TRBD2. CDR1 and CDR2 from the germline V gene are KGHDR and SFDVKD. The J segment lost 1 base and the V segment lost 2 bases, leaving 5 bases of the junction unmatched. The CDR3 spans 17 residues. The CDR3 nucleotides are TGTGCCACCAGTGATTACGGCGGGGGGCGGAACACCGGGGAGCTGTTTTTT. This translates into CATSDYGGGRNTGELFF.

CDR3 DNA sequence: TGTGCCAGTAGTATAGGGAGCGGGGTGTTTATGGAGACCCAGTACTTC. Translation: CASSIGSGVFMETQYF. The rearrangement uses TRBV19 and TRBJ2-5; 7 nucleotides line up with TRBD2. This CDR3 contains 16 residues. Losses at the gene ends were 1 base for V and 5 bases for J; bases not matched to a gene: 10. The germline CDR1 and CDR2 sequences are LNHDA and SQIVND (reference sequence).

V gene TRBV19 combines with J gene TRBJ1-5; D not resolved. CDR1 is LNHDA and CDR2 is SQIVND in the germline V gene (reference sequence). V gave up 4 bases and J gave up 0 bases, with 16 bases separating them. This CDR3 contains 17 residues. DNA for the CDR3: TGTGCCAGTAGTACCCTCGGAGAGGTCTATAGCAATCAGCCCCAGCATTTT. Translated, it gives CASSTLGEVYSNQPQHF.

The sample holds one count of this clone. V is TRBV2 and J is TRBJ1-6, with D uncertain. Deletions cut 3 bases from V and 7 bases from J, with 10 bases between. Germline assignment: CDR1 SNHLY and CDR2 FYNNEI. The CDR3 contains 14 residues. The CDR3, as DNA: TGTGCCAGCAGTGATGGAGTTGGAAATTCACCCCTCCACTTT. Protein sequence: CASSDGVGNSPLHF.

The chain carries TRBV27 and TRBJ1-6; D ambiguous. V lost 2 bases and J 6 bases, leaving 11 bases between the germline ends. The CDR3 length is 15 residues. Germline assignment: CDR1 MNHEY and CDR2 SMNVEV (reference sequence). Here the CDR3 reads CASSLRGRANSPLHF. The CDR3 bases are TGTGCCAGCAGTTTAAGAGGCCGAGCTAATTCACCCCTCCACTTT.

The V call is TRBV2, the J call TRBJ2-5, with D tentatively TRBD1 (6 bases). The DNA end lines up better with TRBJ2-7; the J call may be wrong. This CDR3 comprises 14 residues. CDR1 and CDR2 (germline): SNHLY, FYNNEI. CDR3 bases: TGTGCCAGCACCCTTCGGACAGACTCCTACGAGCAGTACTTC. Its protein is CASTLRTDSYEQYF.

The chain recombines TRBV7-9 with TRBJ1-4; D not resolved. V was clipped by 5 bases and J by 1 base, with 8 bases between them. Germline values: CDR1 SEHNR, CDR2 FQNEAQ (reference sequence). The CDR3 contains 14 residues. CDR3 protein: CASSERETNEKLFF. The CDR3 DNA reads TGTGCCAGCAGCGAGAGGGAAACTAATGAAAAACTGTTTTTT.

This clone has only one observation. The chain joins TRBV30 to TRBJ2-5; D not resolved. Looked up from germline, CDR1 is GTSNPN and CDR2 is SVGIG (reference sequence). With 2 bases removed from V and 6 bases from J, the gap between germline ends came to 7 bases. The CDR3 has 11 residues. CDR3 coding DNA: TGTGCCTGGAGTTCTGTCCAGACCCAGTACTTC. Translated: CAWSSVQTQYF.

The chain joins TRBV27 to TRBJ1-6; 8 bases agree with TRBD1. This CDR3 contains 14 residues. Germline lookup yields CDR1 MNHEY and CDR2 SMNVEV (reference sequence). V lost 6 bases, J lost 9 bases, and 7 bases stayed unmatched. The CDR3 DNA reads TGTGCCAGCAGCTCGGACAGGGAACTTTCACCCCTCCACTTT. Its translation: CASSSDRELSPLHF.